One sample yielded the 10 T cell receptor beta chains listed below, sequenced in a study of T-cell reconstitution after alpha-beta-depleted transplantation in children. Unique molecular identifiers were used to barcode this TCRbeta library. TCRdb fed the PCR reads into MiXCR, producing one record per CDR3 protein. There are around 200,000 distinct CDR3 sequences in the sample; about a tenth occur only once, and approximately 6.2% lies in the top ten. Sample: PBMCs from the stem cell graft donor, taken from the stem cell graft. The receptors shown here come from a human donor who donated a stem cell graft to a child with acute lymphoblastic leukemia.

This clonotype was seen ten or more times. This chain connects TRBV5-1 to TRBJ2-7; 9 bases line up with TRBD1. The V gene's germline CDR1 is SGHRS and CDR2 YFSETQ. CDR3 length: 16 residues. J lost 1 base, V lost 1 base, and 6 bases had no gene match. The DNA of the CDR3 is TGCGCCAGCAGCTTGTCCCGGGACAGGGTTTCCTACGAGCAGTACTTC. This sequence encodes CASSLSRDRVSYEQYF. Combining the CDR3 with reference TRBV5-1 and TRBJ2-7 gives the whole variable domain KAGVTQTPRYLIKTRGQQVTLSCSPISGHRSVSWYQQTPGQGLQFLFEYFSETQRNKGNFPGRFSGRQFSNSRSEMNVSTLELGDSALYLCASSLSRDRVSYEQYFGPGTRLTVT.

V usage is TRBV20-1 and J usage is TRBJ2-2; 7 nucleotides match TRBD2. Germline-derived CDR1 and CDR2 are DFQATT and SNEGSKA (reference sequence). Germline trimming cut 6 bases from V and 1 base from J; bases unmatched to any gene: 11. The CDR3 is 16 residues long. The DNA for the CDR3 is TGCAGTGCCTCCCCGGGTGGGGGGGGGAACACCGGGGAGCTGTTTTTT. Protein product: CSASPGGGGNTGELFF.

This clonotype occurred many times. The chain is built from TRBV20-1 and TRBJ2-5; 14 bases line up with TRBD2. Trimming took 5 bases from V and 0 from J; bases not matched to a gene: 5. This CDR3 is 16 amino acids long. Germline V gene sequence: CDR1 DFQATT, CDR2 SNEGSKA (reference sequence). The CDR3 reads CSARGTSGGNQETQYF. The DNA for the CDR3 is TGCAGTGCTCGAGGGACTAGCGGGGGAAACCAAGAGACCCAGTACTTC.

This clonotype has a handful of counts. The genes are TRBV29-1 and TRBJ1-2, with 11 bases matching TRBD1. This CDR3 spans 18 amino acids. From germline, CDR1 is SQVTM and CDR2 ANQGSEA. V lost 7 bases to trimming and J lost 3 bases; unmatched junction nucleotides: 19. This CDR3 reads CSATDRGRAMALHYGYTF. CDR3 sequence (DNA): TGCAGCGCTACGGACAGGGGGCGGGCTATGGCCCTCCACTATGGCTACACCTTC.

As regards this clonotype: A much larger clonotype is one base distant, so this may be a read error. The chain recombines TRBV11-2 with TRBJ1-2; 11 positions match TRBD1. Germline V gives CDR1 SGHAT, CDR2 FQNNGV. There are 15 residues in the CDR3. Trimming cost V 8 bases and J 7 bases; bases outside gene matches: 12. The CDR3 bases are TGTGCCAGCGGCTCCGTAAGGACAGGGGGCGGTGGCTACACCTTC. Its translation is CASGSVRTGGGGYTF.

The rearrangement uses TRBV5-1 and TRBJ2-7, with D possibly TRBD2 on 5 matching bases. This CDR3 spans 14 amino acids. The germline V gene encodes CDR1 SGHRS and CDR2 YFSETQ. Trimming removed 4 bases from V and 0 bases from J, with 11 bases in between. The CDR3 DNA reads TGCGCCAGCAGCCCGAGGGCCGGCTCCTACGAGCAGTACTTC. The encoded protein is CASSPRAGSYEQYF.

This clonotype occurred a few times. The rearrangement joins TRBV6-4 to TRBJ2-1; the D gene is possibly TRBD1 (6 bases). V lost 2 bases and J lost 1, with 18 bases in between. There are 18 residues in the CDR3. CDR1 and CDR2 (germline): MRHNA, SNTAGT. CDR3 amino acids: CASSDPGVGQGSYNEQFF. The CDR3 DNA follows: TGTGCCAGCAGTGACCCGGGTGTGGGGCAGGGGTCCTACAATGAGCAGTTCTTC.

The CDR3 is CASSQELWTGGNYGYTF. CDR3 nucleotide sequence: TGTGCCAGCAGCCAAGAACTATGGACAGGGGGAAACTATGGCTACACCTTC. This rearrangement joins TRBV3-1 to TRBJ1-2; 10 bases fit TRBD1. The CDR3 covers 17 residues. The J segment lost 2 bases and the V segment lost 0 bases, leaving 6 bases of the junction unmatched. The germline CDR1 and CDR2 sequences are LGHDT and YNNKEL (reference sequence).

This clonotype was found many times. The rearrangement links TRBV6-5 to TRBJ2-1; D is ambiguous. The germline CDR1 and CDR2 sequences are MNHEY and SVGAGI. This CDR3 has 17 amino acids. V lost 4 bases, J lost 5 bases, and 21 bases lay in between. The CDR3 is CASSWKLPQGRHNEQFF. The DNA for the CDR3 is TGTGCCAGCAGTTGGAAGCTCCCCCAAGGGCGCCACAATGAGCAGTTCTTC.

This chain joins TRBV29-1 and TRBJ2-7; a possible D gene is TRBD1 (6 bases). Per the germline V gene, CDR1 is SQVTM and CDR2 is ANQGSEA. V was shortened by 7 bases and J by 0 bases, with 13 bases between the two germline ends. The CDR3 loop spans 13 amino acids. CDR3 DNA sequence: TGCAGCGCCTGGACAGTCTTCTCCTACGAGCAGTACTTC. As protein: CSAWTVFSYEQYF.